Reported below is one T cell receptor (beta chain). Clones were read by immunoSEQ multiplex PCR, and TCRdb kept only the in-frame ones, dropping some. The top ten hold roughly 30% of the sample, which has about 140,000 clones, roughly 79% seen once. This sample was taken from a study of cytomegalovirus exposure and HLA in healthy donors. The V and J ends lost 6 bases and 7 bases, in that order; junction bases with no gene match: 5. Germline CDR1 LNHDA, CDR2 SQIVND (reference sequence). This CDR3 has 13 amino acids. Specimen: PBMCs. The rearrangement links TRBV19 to TRBJ2-1; 8 bases are shared with TRBD2. The TCR originated in a man aged 25 to 45 in good health and CMV-seropositive. The CDR3 spells CASRLGGGNEQFF. The DNA for the CDR3 is TGTGCCAGTAGGCTCGGGGGGGGAAATGAGCAGTTCTTC.